This TCR beta chain was recorded in a study of T cell responses to AZD1222 COVID-19 vaccine (dated by TCRdb to about 2021). Looking at the study overall: AZD1222 recipients whose second dose came at about 4 weeks and those whose second dose came at about 12 weeks were combined into one group, since spike-specific TCR depth and breadth did not differ between the two schedules. A total of about 250 trial participants underwent TCR sequencing, of whom under 220 had received two doses of AZD1222 and 26 had received two doses of the MenACWY control vaccine. Enrollment into the trials was organized by age into subgroups of 18-55, 56-69 and 70-plus years, and those subgroups contained around 150, 28 and 57 TCR-sequenced participants, respectively.

To note about this clone: Its antigen is unknown. Base qualities are not at hand, and no much larger clone is one base apart.

The CDR3 regions of human TCRbeta chains were analyzed by immunosequencing. From the authors' description of their analysis: TCRs in the repertoires were compared against a reference library of SARS-CoV-2-specific TCRs that had been generated with the MIRA antigen-specificity platform. Breadth meant the fraction of unique TCRs that were SARS-CoV-2-associated, whereas depth meant the fraction of total T cells that were SARS-CoV-2-associated. Each spike-specific TCR was assigned to its reactive spike region and to a CD4 or CD8 class using the MIRA data. Log10-transformed breadth and depth values were compared by one-way ANOVA with Sidak's multiple comparisons tests. In its TCRdb copy, this immuneACCESS table keeps in-frame sequences only and misses some clones. Where compared with another copy, unresolved V genes explain less than half of these, and the others have no known cause. D and trimming were read from the DNA, whereas the V and J calls and clone size are those reported in that table. The sample includes more than 95,000 clones, with around 89% observed a single time. The ten largest clones take up roughly 20% of the sample.

Reading the label with the study, this specimen's time point is: baseline before first vaccination. Samples from vaccinated people were obtained from the UK trials COV001 and COV002, which included a single-blind randomized controlled phase 2/3 trial of AZD1222 (ChAdOx1 nCoV-19) in healthy adults. For TCRbeta chain sequencing, PBMC samples from trial participants were taken at day 0 and at day 28 after the second dose. Counted from cysteine to phenylalanine, this CDR3 has 14 amino acids. Of all the DNA, just the CDR3 is kept, 42 bases in frame from base 1. The germline V gene (reference sequence) sets CDR1 to DFQATT and CDR2 to SNEGSKA. V and J are truncated by 3 bases and 1 base respectively, leaving an intervening sequence of 13 bases. Results and caveats for the whole study, not just this receptor: Because no day 14 peak-response samples were available, the repertoires could be characterized only after the peak T cell response. The 56-69-year group was small, and its depth increase did not reach significance, likely because of low power. Reportedly, close to half of the unique spike-specific TCRs recognized epitopes lying outside the regions that are mutated in the B.1.351 and B.1.1.7 variants. Conclusions about previously exposed vaccinees are limited, since just a handful of AZD1222 recipients were seropositive for SARS-CoV-2 at baseline. A significant rise in spike-specific TCR breadth and depth was observed after two AZD1222 doses relative to day 0 and relative to MenACWY recipients. Participants were mostly white British, with more females than males. The authors suggested clonal diversity may have been underestimated. The whole spike protein was spanned by vaccine-associated CD4 TCRs, and dominant responses were seen in regions 160-218 and 743-854.

The chain couples TRBV20-1 to TRBJ2-7, and TRBD1 may be the D gene, going by 5 matching bases. Sample: peripheral blood, taken on day 0 of AZD1222 vaccination. The sequence was collected from an adult in good health. DNA sequence: TGCAGTGCTAGTAGGGGTTTTAGTTCCTACGAGCAGTACTTC. Its protein is CSASRGFSSYEQYF.